The T cell receptor beta chain under discussion was sequenced for a study of shared clonotypes between healthy human individuals. Method: immunoSEQ multiplex PCR; TCRdb's copy keeps in-frame clones and lacks some. This table holds about 490,000 clones, less than 80% found once. Germline V lookup: CDR1 SGHTA, CDR2 FQGTGA. There are 14 residues in the CDR3. V was trimmed by 5 bases and J by 8 bases, leaving 15 bases between them. The TCR originated in a woman aged 40 to 49 in good health. Some clones in this sample may be carry-over from other donors' samples. The genes are TRBV7-3 and TRBJ1-4; D may be TRBD1 (5 bases). Sequenced input: PBMCs. CDR3 in DNA: TGTGCCAGCAGCGATACTTTAGGGGACGAAAAACTGTTTTTT. Its translation is CASSDTLGDEKLFF.